One and the same sample provided the 27 T cell receptor beta chains below, sequenced in a study of T cells in placental villitis. The immunoSEQ v4 bias-controlled multiplex PCR assay, performed blinded to group allocation, was used to amplify TCR-beta CDR3 regions from genomic DNA. The table was pulled from immuneACCESS by TCRdb, which kept in-frame rearrangements only. Such tables lose some clones; where checked, under half of the loss comes from unresolved V genes, and the rest has no known cause. This sample has around 5,700 clones in its table, and around four fifths of those were observed once. The top ten clones comprise about 8.6% of the sample. The sequenced sample was placental tissue containing maternal and fetal cells. The receptors come from a human patient with infectious villitis; the placental T cells may come from both mother and fetus.

The chain uses TRBV9 and TRBJ1-2; a weak D match, TRBD1 (6 bases). Germline V gives CDR1 SGDLS, CDR2 YYNGEE. The CDR3 is 14 amino acids. V gave up 0 bases and J gave up 4 bases, with 10 bases separating them. This CDR3 reads CASSVAGAGYGYTF. The CDR3 nucleotides read TGTGCCAGCAGCGTAGCAGGGGCGGGCTATGGCTACACCTTC.

The rearrangement links TRBV7-8 to TRBJ2-5; D is undetermined. The CDR3 runs 14 residues. V lost 0 bases to trimming and J lost 5 bases, with 10 bases between them. The germline gives CDR1 SGHVS, CDR2 FQNEAQ. The CDR3 loop reads CASSLAVSGETQYF. The CDR3, as DNA: TGTGCCAGCAGCTTAGCCGTATCCGGGGAGACCCAGTACTTC. The full variable domain, in which reference TRBV7-8 and TRBJ2-5 provide the parts outside the CDR3, is GAGVSQSPRYKVAKRGQDVALRCDPISGHVSLFWYQQALGQGPEFLTYFQNEAQLDKSGLPSDRFFAERPEGSVSTLKIQRTQQEDSAVYLCASSLAVSGETQYFGPGTRLLVL.

This sequence joins TRBV6-1 and TRBJ2-1, with D possibly TRBD1 on 6 matching bases. The germline V gene encodes CDR1 MNHNS and CDR2 SASEGT. This CDR3 has 16 amino acids. V was pared by 2 bases and J by 0 bases, with 11 bases between. Here the CDR3 reads CASSEFLDSSYNEQFF. As DNA, the CDR3 is TGTGCCAGCAGTGAATTTTTGGACAGCTCCTACAATGAGCAGTTCTTC.

The chain is built from TRBV7-9 and TRBJ2-3; the match to TRBD2 covers 12 bases. The CDR3 totals 18 residues. V trimming: 5 bases; J trimming: 3 bases; junction bases outside the gene matches: 12. Germline lookup yields CDR1 SEHNR and CDR2 FQNEAQ (reference sequence). The CDR3 DNA reads TGTGCCAGCAGCACCACCCGACTAGCGGGGGTGTGGACAGATACGCAGTATTTT. It is translated as CASSTTRLAGVWTDTQYF.

This clone was seen a few times. This rearrangement joins TRBV7-3 to TRBJ1-4, with D tentatively TRBD1 (5 bases). This CDR3 has 15 residues. The germline V and J ends were trimmed by 3 bases and 0 bases, with 8 bases remaining between them. Germline-derived CDR1 and CDR2 are SGHTA and FQGTGA. The CDR3 is CASSLEQATNEKLFF. The CDR3 region has the DNA TGTGCCAGCAGCTTGGAACAGGCAACTAATGAAAAACTGTTTTTT.

The chain links TRBV6-5 to TRBJ1-6; 12 nucleotides match TRBD1. CDR1 MNHEY and CDR2 SVGAGI come from the germline V gene. This CDR3 has 15 residues. The V gene end was trimmed by 2 bases and the J gene end by 9 bases; junction bases not matched to a gene: 2. CDR3: CASSYGTGGVSPLHF. The CDR3 region has the DNA TGTGCCAGCAGTTACGGGACAGGGGGCGTTTCACCCCTCCACTTT.

This clone turned up a few times. V gene TRBV6-2 or TRBV6-3 combines with J gene TRBJ1-2; D is unclear. The germline V and J ends were trimmed by 5 bases and 2 bases, with 9 bases remaining between them. The germline gives CDR1 MNHEY, CDR2 SVGEGT. The length of the CDR3 is 13 residues. This CDR3 is CASSLGQNYGYTF. The CDR3 region has the DNA TGTGCCAGCAGTCTTGGGCAGAACTATGGCTACACCTTC.

The rearrangement joins TRBV7-9 to TRBJ2-1; possibly TRBD1 for D (5 bases). Trimming removed 5 bases at V and 6 bases at J, with 29 bases between. Germline CDR1 SEHNR, CDR2 FQNEAQ (reference sequence). This CDR3 is built from 19 residues. CDR3 DNA sequence: TGTGCCAGCAGCGCGACAGTAAGTCGGGTCCTTATACTTGTCAATGAGCAGTTCTTC. Translating gives CASSATVSRVLILVNEQFF. Full variable domain (remainder filled in from reference TRBV7-9 and TRBJ2-1): DTGVSQNPRHKITKRGQNVTFRCDPISEHNRLYWYRQTLGQGPEFLTYFQNEAQLEKSRLLSDRFSAERPKGSFSTLEIQRTEQGDSAMYLCASSATVSRVLILVNEQFFGPGTRLTVL.

CDR3 region: CASSVSKVGYGYTF. In DNA form, the CDR3 reads TGTGCCAGTAGTGTGTCTAAGGTAGGGTATGGCTACACCTTC. The chain carries TRBV19 and TRBJ1-2; no definite D call. The CDR3 runs to 14 residues. V lost 5 bases and J 5 bases, leaving 15 bases between the germline ends. Germline V lookup: CDR1 LNHDA, CDR2 SQIVND (reference sequence).

The rearrangement uses TRBV19 and TRBJ2-7; 12 bases agree with TRBD1. In germline, CDR1 is LNHDA, CDR2 SQIVND (reference sequence). V gave up 4 bases and J gave up 0 bases; unmatched junction bases: 4. The CDR3 sequence is 16 residues long. CDR3 residues: CASSNGGQGASYEQYF. The CDR3 nucleotides are TGTGCCAGTAGTAACGGGGGACAGGGGGCCTCCTACGAGCAGTACTTC.

This sequence joins TRBV24-1 and TRBJ2-7, with D tentatively TRBD2 (5 bases). This CDR3 is built from 12 residues. Germline CDR1 and CDR2: KGHDR and SFDVKD. Trimming cost V 6 bases and J 1 base, with 6 bases left between them. The DNA of the CDR3 is TGTGCCACCAGTCCGGGATCCTACGAGCAGTACTTC. The encoded protein is CATSPGSYEQYF.

The CDR3 protein is CASSLPRVRLSYEQYF. DNA of the CDR3: TGTGCCAGCAGTTTACCCCGGGTTCGACTTTCCTACGAGCAGTACTTC. The rearrangement uses TRBV28 and TRBJ2-7; the D is unclear. The ends were cut back, 2 bases at V and 1 base at J, with 15 bases in the middle. Germline CDR1 and CDR2: MDHEN and SYDVKM. The CDR3 is 16 residues long. Variable domain in full (rest from reference TRBV28 and TRBJ2-7): DVKVTQSSRYLVKRTGEKVFLECVQDMDHENMFWYRQDPGLGLRLIYFSYDVKMKEKGDIPEGYSVSREKKERFSLILESASTNQTSMYLCASSLPRVRLSYEQYFGPGTRLTVT.

V and J are TRBV24-1 and TRBJ2-1; tentatively, D is TRBD1 (6 bases). In germline, CDR1 is KGHDR, CDR2 SFDVKD. The V and J ends lost 3 bases and 0 bases respectively, with 14 bases between them. The CDR3 is made up of 17 amino acids. CDR3 residues: CATSDQGHLSSYNEQFF. In nucleotides, the CDR3 is TGTGCCACCAGTGATCAGGGACACCTGAGCTCCTACAATGAGCAGTTCTTC.

This clone was counted between two and nine times. This rearrangement joins TRBV12-2 to TRBJ2-1; TRBD2 is the table's D call and was not checked against the DNA. TRBV12-2 represents a pseudogene. This CDR3 contains 14 residues. The CDR3 region has the DNA TGTGCAAGTCGCTTTAGCGGGGGGGCCAATGAGCAGTTCTTC. Translated, it gives CASRFSGGANEQFF.

The chain is built from TRBV7-2 and TRBJ1-2; the match to TRBD1 covers 11 bases. The CDR3 has 18 amino acids. V lost 2 bases to trimming and J lost 3 bases; unmatched junction nucleotides: 11. Per germline, CDR1 SGHTA and CDR2 FQGNSA. The CDR3 loop is CASSLTGQGAGVDYGYTF. The CDR3 DNA reads TGTGCCAGCAGCTTAACCGGACAGGGGGCAGGTGTGGACTATGGCTACACCTTC. Full variable domain (outside the CDR3, taken from reference TRBV7-2 and TRBJ1-2): GAGVSQSPSNKVTEKGKDVELRCDPISGHTALYWYRQSLGQGLEFLIYFQGNSAPDKSGLPSDRFSAERTGGSVSTLTIQRTQQEDSAVYLCASSLTGQGAGVDYGYTFGSGTRLTVV.

This clone occurred a few times. The CDR3 loop reads CASSQGNQDSFNEKLFF. In DNA, the CDR3 is TGCGCCAGCAGCCAAGGTAACCAGGACAGCTTTAATGAAAAACTGTTTTTT. V is TRBV4-3 and J is TRBJ1-4; a possible D gene is TRBD1 (6 bases). The CDR3 contains 17 residues. The V gene lost 1 base and the J gene lost 4 bases, with 16 bases spanning the gap. CDR1 and CDR2 from the germline V gene are LGHNA and YSLEER.

The rearrangement links TRBV5-1 to TRBJ2-1, with 8 positions matching TRBD2. V was clipped by 4 bases and J by 3 bases; unmatched bases: 3. Germline V gene sequence: CDR1 SGHRS, CDR2 YFSETQ. This CDR3 is 14 amino acids long. In nucleotides, the CDR3 is TGCGCCAGCAGCATTAGCGGGGACTACAATGAGCAGTTCTTC. Encoded protein: CASSISGDYNEQFF.

With regard to this clone: This specimen includes other DNA sequences encoding the same CDR3. The chain uses TRBV27 and TRBJ2-7; tentatively, D is TRBD1 (5 bases). V lost 4 bases to trimming and J lost 7 bases, with 17 bases between them. The germline gives CDR1 MNHEY, CDR2 SMNVEV (reference sequence). This CDR3 spans 14 amino acids. CDR3 coding DNA: TGTGCCAGCAGTTGGGGAACAGGACGGATGGAGCAGTACTTC. Its protein product is CASSWGTGRMEQYF.

Regarding this clone: A much larger clone lies a single base off, so this may be a read error. This CDR3 is also generated by other DNA sequences in the sample. V and J are TRBV3-1 (or the pseudogene TRBV3-2) and TRBJ1-3; unclear D gene. Per the germline V gene, CDR1 is LGHDT and CDR2 is YNNKEL (reference sequence). The CDR3 consists of 15 residues. Here the CDR3 reads CASSPWEGGGNTIYF. Here the CDR3 DNA reads TGTGCCAGCAGCCCCTGGGAAGGAGGAGGAAATACCATATATTTT.

V usage is TRBV27 and J usage is TRBJ2-5; 9 bases are shared with TRBD2. This CDR3 region has 14 residues. The germline V gene encodes CDR1 MNHEY and CDR2 SMNVEV (reference sequence). V shed 4 bases and J 9 bases; nucleotides not matched to a gene: 9. The CDR3 region has the DNA TGTGCCAGCAGTTATCGAGGGGCGGGGGGGCCCCAGTACTTC. Protein sequence: CASSYRGAGGPQYF.

CDR3 protein: CASSGEWDSTDTQYF. The CDR3 nucleotides read TGTGCCAGCAGCGGAGAGTGGGATAGCACAGATACGCAGTATTTT. V usage is TRBV7-9 and J usage is TRBJ2-3; D is unclear. Trimming took off 5 bases at V and 0 bases at J, with 12 bases between the two ends. Per germline, CDR1 SEHNR and CDR2 FQNEAQ (reference sequence). The CDR3 covers 15 residues.

The chain recombines TRBV6-5 with TRBJ2-7; a possible D gene is TRBD1 (6 bases). CDR3 size: 15 residues. CDR1 MNHEY and CDR2 SVGAGI come from the germline V gene. V was pared by 6 bases and J by 6 bases, with 21 bases between. Written as DNA, the CDR3 is TGTGCCAGCAGGAGTATACAGGGAAGCGAACGCGAGCAGTACTTC. This codes for CASRSIQGSEREQYF.

As to this clone: A read error may produce the germline difference seen at one junction end. The DNA of the CDR3 is TGCGCCCGCAGCGGCGCTAGCGGGGGGGCTTTAACCGGGGAGCTGTTTTTT. Its protein is CARSGASGGALTGELFF. The chain combines TRBV5-1 with TRBJ2-2; 12 positions agree with TRBD2. Germline CDR1 SGHRS, CDR2 YFSETQ. The CDR3 consists of 17 residues.

This chain links TRBV19 with TRBJ1-2; TRBD1 matches at 9 bases. The CDR3 contains 13 residues. Germline trimming cut 6 bases from V and 6 bases from J; bases unmatched to any gene: 5. CDR1 is LNHDA and CDR2 is SQIVND in the germline V gene (reference sequence). In DNA, the CDR3 is TGTGCCAGTAGGGTACAGGGGGCGGATGGCTACACCTTC. Its translation is CASRVQGADGYTF.

J is TRBJ1-2 and V is TRBV5-1, with D maybe TRBD1 (6 bases). Trimming left V 4 bases short and J 4 bases short, with 11 bases between. Germline loops: CDR1 SGHRS, CDR2 YFSETQ. CDR3 size: 13 residues. The CDR3 region has the DNA TGCGCCAGCAGCCTGGACAGCTCCTATGGCTACACCTTC. Residues: CASSLDSSYGYTF.

The rearrangement links TRBV3-1 (or the pseudogene TRBV3-2) to TRBJ2-1; D remains unclear. CDR1 and CDR2 (germline): LGHDT, YNNKEL (reference sequence). V was pared by 1 base and J by 4 bases, with 11 bases between. This CDR3 contains 15 residues. CDR3 loop: CASSQGVSAYNEQFF. In DNA, the CDR3 is TGTGCCAGCAGCCAAGGGGTTTCTGCTTACAATGAGCAGTTCTTC.

The chain joins TRBV13 to TRBJ1-1; D is unclear. The CDR3 sequence is 13 residues long. The V end lost 2 bases, the J end lost 1 base, and 5 bases lay between the germline ends. CDR1 PRHDT and CDR2 FYEKMQ come from the germline V gene (reference sequence). CDR3 coding DNA: TGTGCCAGCAGCTTAAGACAGAACACTGAAGCTTTCTTT. As protein: CASSLRQNTEAFF.